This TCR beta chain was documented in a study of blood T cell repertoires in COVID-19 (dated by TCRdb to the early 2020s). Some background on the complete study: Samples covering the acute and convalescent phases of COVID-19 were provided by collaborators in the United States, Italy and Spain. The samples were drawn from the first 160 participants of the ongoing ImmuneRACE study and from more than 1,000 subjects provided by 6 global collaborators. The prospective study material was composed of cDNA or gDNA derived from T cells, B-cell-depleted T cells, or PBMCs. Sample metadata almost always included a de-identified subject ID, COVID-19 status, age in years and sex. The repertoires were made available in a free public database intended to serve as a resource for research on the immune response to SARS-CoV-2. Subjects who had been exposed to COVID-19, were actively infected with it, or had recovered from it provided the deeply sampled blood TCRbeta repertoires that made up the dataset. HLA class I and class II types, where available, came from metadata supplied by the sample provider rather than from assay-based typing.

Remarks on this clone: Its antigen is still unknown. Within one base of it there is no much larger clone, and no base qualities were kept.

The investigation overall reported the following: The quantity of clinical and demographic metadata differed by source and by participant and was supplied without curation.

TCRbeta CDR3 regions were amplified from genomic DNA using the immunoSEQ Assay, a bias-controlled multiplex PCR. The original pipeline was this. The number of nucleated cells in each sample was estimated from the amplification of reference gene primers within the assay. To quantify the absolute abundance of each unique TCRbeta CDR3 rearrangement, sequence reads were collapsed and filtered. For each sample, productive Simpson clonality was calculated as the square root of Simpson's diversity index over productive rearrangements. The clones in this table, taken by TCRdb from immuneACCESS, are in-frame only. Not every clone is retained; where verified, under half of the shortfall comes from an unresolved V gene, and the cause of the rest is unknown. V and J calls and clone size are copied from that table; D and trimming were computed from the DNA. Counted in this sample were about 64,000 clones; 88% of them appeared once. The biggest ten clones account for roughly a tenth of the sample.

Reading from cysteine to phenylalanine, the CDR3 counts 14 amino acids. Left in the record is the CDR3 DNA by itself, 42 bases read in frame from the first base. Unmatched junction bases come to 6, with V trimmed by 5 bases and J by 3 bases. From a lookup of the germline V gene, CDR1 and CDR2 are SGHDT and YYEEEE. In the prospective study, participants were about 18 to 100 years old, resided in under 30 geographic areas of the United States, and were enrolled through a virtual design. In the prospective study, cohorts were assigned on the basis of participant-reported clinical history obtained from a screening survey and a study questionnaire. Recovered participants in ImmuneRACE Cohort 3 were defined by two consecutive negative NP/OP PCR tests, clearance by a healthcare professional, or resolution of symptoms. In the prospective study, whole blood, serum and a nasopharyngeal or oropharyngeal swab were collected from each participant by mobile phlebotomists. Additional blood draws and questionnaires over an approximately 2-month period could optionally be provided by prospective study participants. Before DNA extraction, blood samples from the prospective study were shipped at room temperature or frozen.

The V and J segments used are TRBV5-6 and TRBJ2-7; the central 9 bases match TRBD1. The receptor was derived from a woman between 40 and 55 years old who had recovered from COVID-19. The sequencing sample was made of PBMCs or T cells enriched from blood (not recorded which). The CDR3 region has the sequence CASSPPGQGYEQYF. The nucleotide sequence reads TGTGCCAGCAGTCCACCGGGACAGGGCTACGAGCAGTACTTC.